This entry concerns a single TCR beta chain. The sample originates from a study of blood T cell repertoires in COVID-19. Study-level background: PBMCs, B-cell-depleted T cells, or T cells provided the cDNA or gDNA that made up the material.

Recovered Cohort 3 donors showed two negative PCRs, clearance, or symptom resolution. In the study's own analysis: By means of reference gene primer amplification, nucleated cell counts were estimated. Assay used: immunoSEQ multiplex PCR; TCRdb lists only in-frame clones, some missing. V, J and clone size were drawn from that table, and D and trimming were deduced from the DNA. The sample shows roughly 220,000 clones, 88% of them seen only once. With V trimmed by 5 bases and J by 4 bases, 6 bases remained unmatched. The CDR3 contains 14 residues. Germline assignment: CDR1 SGHAT and CDR2 FQDESV (reference sequence).

The clonotype was recovered from a woman aged 25-40 years who had recovered from COVID-19. This rearrangement joins TRBV11-1 to TRBJ1-1, with 8 bases fitting TRBD1. Input material: PBMCs or T cells enriched from blood (not recorded which). DNA of the CDR3: TGTGCCAGCAGCCGACAGGGGATGGGCACTGAAGCTTTCTTT. Its protein product is CASSRQGMGTEAFF.